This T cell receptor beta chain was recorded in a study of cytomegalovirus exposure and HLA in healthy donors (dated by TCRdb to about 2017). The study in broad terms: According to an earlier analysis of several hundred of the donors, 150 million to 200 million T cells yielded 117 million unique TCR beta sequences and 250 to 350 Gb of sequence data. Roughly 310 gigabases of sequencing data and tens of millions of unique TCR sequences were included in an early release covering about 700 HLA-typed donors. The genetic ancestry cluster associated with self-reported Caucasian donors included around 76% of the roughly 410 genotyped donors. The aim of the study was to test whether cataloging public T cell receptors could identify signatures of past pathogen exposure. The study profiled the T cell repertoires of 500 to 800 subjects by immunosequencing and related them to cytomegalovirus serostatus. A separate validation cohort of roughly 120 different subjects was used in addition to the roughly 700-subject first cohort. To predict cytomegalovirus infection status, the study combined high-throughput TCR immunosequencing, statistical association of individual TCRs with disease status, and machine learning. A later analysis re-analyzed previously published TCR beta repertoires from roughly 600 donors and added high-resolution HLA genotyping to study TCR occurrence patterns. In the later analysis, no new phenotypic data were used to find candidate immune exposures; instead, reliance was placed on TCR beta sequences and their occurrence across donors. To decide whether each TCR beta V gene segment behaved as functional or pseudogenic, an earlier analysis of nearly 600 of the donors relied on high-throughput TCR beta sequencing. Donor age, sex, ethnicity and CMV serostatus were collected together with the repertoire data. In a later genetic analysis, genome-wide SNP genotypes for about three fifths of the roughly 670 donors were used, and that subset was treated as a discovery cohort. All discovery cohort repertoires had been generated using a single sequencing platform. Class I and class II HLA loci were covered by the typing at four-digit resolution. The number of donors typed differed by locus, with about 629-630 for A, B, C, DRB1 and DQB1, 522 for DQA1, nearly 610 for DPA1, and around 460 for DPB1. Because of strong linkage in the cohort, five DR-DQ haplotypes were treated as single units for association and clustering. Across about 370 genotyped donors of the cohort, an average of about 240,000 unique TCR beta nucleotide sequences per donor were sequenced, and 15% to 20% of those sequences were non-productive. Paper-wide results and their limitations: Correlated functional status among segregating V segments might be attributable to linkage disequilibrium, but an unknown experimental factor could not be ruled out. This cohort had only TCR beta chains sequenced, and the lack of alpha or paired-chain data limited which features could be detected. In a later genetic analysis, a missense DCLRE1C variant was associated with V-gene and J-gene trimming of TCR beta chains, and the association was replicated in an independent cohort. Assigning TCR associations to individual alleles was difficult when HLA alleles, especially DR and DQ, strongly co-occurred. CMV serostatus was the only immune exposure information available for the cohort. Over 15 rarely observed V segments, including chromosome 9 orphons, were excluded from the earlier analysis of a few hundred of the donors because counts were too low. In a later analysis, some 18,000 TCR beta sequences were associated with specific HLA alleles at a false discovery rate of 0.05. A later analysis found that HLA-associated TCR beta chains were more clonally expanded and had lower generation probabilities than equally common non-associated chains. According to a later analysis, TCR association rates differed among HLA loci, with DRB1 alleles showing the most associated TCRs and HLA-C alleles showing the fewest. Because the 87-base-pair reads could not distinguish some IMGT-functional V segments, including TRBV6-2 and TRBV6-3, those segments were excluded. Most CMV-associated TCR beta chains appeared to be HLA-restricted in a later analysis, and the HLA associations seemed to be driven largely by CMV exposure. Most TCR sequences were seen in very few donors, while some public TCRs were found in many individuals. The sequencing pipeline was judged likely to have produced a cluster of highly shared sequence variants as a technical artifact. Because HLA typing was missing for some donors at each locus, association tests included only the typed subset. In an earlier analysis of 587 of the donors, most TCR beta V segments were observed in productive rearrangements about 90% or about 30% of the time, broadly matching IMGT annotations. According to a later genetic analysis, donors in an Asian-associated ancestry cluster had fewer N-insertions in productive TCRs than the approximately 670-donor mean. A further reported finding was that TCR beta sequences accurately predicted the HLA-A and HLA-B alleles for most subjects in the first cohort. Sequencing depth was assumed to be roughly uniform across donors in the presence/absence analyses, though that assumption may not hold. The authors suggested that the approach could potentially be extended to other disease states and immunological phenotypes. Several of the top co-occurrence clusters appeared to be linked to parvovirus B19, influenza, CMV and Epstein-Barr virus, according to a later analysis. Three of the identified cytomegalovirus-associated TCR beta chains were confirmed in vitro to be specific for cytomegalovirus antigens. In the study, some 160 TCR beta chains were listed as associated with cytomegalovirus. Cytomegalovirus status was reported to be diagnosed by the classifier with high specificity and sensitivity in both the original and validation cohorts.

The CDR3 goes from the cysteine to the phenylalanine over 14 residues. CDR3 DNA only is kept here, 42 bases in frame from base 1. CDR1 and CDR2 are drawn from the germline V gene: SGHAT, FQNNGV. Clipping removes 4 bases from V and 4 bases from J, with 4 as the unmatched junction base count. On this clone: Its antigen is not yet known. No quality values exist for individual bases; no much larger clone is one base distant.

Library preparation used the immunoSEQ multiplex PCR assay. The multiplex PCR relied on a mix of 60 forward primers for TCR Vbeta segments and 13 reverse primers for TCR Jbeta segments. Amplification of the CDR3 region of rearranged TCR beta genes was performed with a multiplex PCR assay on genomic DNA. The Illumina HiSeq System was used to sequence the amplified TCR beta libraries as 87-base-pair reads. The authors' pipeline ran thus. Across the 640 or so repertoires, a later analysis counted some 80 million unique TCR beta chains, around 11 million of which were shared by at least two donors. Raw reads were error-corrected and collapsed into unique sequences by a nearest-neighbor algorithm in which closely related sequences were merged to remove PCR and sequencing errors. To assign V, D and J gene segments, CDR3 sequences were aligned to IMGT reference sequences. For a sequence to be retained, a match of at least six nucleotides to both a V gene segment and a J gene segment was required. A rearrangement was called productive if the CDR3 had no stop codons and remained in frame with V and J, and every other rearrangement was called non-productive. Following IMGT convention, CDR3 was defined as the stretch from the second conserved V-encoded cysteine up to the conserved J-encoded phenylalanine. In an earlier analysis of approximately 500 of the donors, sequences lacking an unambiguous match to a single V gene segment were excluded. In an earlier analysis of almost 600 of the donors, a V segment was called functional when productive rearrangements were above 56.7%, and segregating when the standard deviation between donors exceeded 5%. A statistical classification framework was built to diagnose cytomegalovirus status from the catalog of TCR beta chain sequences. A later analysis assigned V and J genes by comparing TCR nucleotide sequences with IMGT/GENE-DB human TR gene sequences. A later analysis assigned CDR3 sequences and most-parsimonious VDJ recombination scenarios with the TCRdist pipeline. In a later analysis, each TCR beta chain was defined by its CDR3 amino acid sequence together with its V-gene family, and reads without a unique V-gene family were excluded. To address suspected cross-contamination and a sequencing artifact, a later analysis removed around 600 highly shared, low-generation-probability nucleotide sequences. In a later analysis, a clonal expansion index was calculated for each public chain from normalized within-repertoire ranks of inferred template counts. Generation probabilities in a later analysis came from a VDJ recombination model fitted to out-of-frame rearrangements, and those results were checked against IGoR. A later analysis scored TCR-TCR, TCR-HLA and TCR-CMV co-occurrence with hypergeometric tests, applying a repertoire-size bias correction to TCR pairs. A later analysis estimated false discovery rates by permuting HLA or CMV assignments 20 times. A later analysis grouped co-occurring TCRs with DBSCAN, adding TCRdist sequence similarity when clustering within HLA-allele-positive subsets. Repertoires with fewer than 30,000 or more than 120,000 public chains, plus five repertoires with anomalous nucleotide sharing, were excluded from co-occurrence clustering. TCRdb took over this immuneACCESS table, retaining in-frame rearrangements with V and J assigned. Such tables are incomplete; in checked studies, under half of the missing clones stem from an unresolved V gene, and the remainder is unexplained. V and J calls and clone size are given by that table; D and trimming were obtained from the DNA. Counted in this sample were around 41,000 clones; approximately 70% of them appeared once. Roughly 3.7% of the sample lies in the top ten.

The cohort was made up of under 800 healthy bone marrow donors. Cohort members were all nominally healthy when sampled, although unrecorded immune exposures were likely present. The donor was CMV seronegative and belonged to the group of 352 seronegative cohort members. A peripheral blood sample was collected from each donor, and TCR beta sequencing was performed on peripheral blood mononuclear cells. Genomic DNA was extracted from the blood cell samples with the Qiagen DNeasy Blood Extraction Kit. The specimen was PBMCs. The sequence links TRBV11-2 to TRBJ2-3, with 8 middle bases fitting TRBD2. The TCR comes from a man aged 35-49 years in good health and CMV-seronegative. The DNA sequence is TGTGCCAGCAGCTCGGCGGGGGGAGCAGATACGCAGTATTTT. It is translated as CASSSAGGADTQYF. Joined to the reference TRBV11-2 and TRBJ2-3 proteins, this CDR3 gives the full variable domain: EAGVAQSPRYKIIEKRQSVAFWCNPISGHATLYWYQQILGQGPKLLIQFQNNGVVDDSQLPKDRFSAERLKGVDSTLKIQPAKLEDSAVYLCASSSAGGADTQYFGPGTRLTVL.